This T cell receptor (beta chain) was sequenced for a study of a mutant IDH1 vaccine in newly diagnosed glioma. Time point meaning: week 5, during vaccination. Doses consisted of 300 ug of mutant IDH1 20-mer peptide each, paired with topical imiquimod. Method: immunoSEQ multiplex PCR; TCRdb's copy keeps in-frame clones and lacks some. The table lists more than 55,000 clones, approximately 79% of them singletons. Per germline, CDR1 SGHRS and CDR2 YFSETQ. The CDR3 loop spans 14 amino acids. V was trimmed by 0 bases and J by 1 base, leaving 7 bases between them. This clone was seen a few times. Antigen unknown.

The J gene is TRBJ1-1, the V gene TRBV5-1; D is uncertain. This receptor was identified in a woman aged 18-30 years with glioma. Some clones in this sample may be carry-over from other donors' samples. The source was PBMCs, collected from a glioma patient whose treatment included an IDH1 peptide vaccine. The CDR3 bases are TGCGCCAGCAGCTTGGCCAGGACGAACACTGAAGCTTTCTTT. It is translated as CASSLARTNTEAFF.